The present TCR beta chain was sequenced within a study of blood T cell repertoires in COVID-19. Looking at the study overall: Samples came from the United States, Italy and Spain, spanning acute and convalescent COVID-19. T cells, B-cell-depleted T cells, or PBMCs supplied cDNA or gDNA.

In the original analysis: Reference gene primer amplification in the assay estimated nucleated cell counts. Method: immunoSEQ multiplex PCR; TCRdb's copy keeps in-frame clones and lacks some. V and J calls and clone size come straight from that table; D and trimming were deduced from the DNA. This sample yields around 160,000 clones, of which about 80% are seen a single time; roughly 19% belongs to the top ten. The germline V and J ends were trimmed by 7 bases and 8 bases, with 20 bases remaining between them. This CDR3 has 14 residues. Per germline, CDR1 SNHLY and CDR2 FYNNEI. The sequence derives from an elderly woman with acute or convalescent COVID-19. Specimen: peripheral blood. This rearrangement joins TRBV2 to TRBJ1-2; D perhaps matches TRBD1 (6 bases). CDR3 DNA sequence: TGTGCCAGCATTAGGGTAACAGGGATAGACGGCTACACCTTC. It encodes CASIRVTGIDGYTF.